The 17 T cell receptor beta chains in this list originate from one sample, sequenced in a study of OX40 agonist ivuxolimab in advanced cancers. Profiled with immunoSEQ multiplex PCR; TCRdb holds only in-frame clones, not every one. The repertoire holds about 98,000 clones, 90% to 95% seen once, with about 0.24% in the top ten. Sequenced material: CD4+ or CD8+ T cells sorted from blood, taken in a trial of the OX40 agonist ivuxolimab. The receptors derive from an adult with an advanced solid tumor such as melanoma, head and neck, liver or kidney cancer.

J is TRBJ2-1 and V is TRBV18; D might be TRBD2 (5 bases). This CDR3 is built from 13 residues. Trimming stripped 3 bases from V and 10 bases from J, with 13 bases between. Germline CDR1 is KGHSH and CDR2 is LQKENI. CDR3 protein: CASSPVEDGEQFF. The CDR3 bases are TGTGCCAGCTCACCCGTGGAGGATGGGGAGCAGTTCTTC. Full variable domain (missing parts from reference TRBV18 and TRBJ2-1): NAGVMQNPRHLVRRRGQEARLRCSPMKGHSHVYWYRQLPEEGLKFMVYLQKENIIDESGMPKERFSAEFPKEGPSILRIQQVVRGDSAAYFCASSPVEDGEQFFGPGTRLTVL.

The chain recombines TRBV19 with TRBJ1-5; unclear D gene. This CDR3 is built from 15 residues. The germline gives CDR1 LNHDA, CDR2 SQIVND (reference sequence). V lost 2 bases to trimming and J lost 5 bases, with 13 bases between them. This CDR3 reads CASSIRGFGDQPQHF. The CDR3 DNA sequence: TGTGCCAGTAGTATAAGAGGATTTGGGGATCAGCCCCAGCATTTT.

The chain recombines TRBV30 with TRBJ1-2; 8 bases match TRBD1. The CDR3 runs 16 residues. CDR1 and CDR2 from the germline V gene are GTSNPN and SVGIG (reference sequence). Trimming took 4 bases from V and 8 from J; bases not matched to a gene: 18. This chain's CDR3 is CAWNPGGAPAVPGYTF. DNA for the CDR3: TGTGCCTGGAACCCAGGGGGCGCGCCTGCGGTCCCGGGCTACACCTTC.

This chain joins TRBV10-1 and TRBJ2-2; D remains ambiguous. The CDR3 contains 11 residues. Germline V gene sequence: CDR1 WNHNN, CDR2 SYGVQD (reference sequence). Trimming cost V 7 bases and J 6 bases, with 6 bases left between them. The CDR3 protein is CASTRAGELFF. DNA of the CDR3: TGCGCCAGCACGCGAGCCGGGGAGCTGTTTTTT.

The chain links TRBV7-6 to TRBJ2-1; 8 bases align to TRBD1. J gave up 4 bases and V 0 bases, and 5 bases lay outside the gene matches. Germline V gene sequence: CDR1 SGHVS, CDR2 FNYEAQ. The CDR3 contains 16 residues. Written as DNA, the CDR3 is TGTGCCAGCAGCTTAGCCCGGGACAGGTCTTACAATGAGCAGTTCTTC. It is translated as CASSLARDRSYNEQFF.

This clone was observed a single time. The chain joins TRBV6-5 to TRBJ2-5; D is unresolved. The CDR3 runs to 12 residues. V was clipped by 5 bases and J by 0 bases, with 4 bases between them. Germline V gene sequence: CDR1 MNHEY, CDR2 SVGAGI. The CDR3 nucleotides are TGTGCCAGCAGTGCCAACCAAGAGACCCAGTACTTC. This sequence encodes CASSANQETQYF.

This chain connects TRBV25-1 to TRBJ2-1, with 8 bases lining up with TRBD2. J was trimmed by 9 bases and V by 7 bases; bases with no gene match: 11. The CDR3 totals 14 residues. Germline assignment: CDR1 MGHDK and CDR2 SYGVNS. CDR3: CASNSAGVVSEQFF. The CDR3 coding sequence is TGTGCCAGCAACTCAGCGGGAGTAGTTTCTGAGCAGTTCTTC.

The V gene is TRBV5-5, the J gene TRBJ2-2; tentative D call: TRBD1 (5 bases). Between the trimmed V and J ends, which lost 4 bases and 1 base, there was a span of 14 bases. Germline values: CDR1 SGHKS, CDR2 YYEKEE (reference sequence). The CDR3 is made up of 16 amino acids. CDR3 sequence reads: CASSRALGQNTGELFF. In DNA form, the CDR3 reads TGTGCCAGCAGCCGAGCCTTAGGACAGAACACCGGGGAGCTGTTTTTT. The variable domain in full, completed from reference TRBV5-5 and TRBJ2-2, reads DAGVTQSPTHLIKTRGQQVTLRCSPISGHKSVSWYQQVLGQGPQFIFQYYEKEERGRGNFPDRFSARQFPNYSSELNVNALLLGDSALYLCASSRALGQNTGELFFGEGSRLTVL.

The rearrangement uses TRBV7-2 and TRBJ1-5, with a weak D call TRBD1 (5 bases). The germline V gene encodes CDR1 SGHTA and CDR2 FQGNSA. V lost 3 bases to trimming and J lost 5 bases, with 11 bases between them. CDR3 length equals 14 residues. CDR3 protein: CASSFFQGDQPQHF. The CDR3 DNA is TGTGCCAGCAGCTTTTTTCAGGGCGATCAGCCCCAGCATTTT.

The V call is TRBV5-1, the J call TRBJ2-1, with 7 bases fitting TRBD2. The CDR3 is 15 amino acids. Germline V gene sequence: CDR1 SGHRS, CDR2 YFSETQ. V gave up 4 bases and J gave up 5 bases; unmatched junction bases: 9. CDR3 sequence (DNA): TGCGCCAGCAGCCTCCCGGAGGGAGGGAACAATGAGCAGTTCTTC. This gives the protein CASSLPEGGNNEQFF.

The genes are TRBV7-9 and TRBJ2-1; perhaps TRBD2 as D (6 bases). Looked up from germline, CDR1 is SEHNR and CDR2 is FQNEAQ (reference sequence). V was clipped by 7 bases and J by 6 bases, with 22 bases between them. This CDR3 is 16 amino acids long. This chain's CDR3 is CASNFKRDSLRNEQFF. The CDR3 DNA reads as TGTGCCAGCAACTTCAAACGGGACTCCTTACGCAATGAGCAGTTCTTC.

This rearrangement joins TRBV19 to TRBJ1-5; TRBD1 agrees at 8 bases. CDR1 and CDR2 (germline): LNHDA, SQIVND (reference sequence). The CDR3 is made up of 16 amino acids. V trimming: 6 bases; J trimming: 3 bases; junction bases outside the gene matches: 10. CDR3 residues: CASRPSGTGNNQPQHF. CDR3 DNA sequence: TGTGCCAGTAGACCCTCCGGGACAGGTAACAATCAGCCCCAGCATTTT.

The rearrangement links TRBV13 to TRBJ2-5; 7 bases match TRBD1. The CDR3 has 16 amino acids. From germline, CDR1 is PRHDT and CDR2 FYEKMQ (reference sequence). With 0 bases clipped from V and 3 bases from J, the junction kept 7 bases outside the gene matches. CDR3 sequence (DNA): TGTGCCAGCAGCTTAGGGGTCCGACAGGGTGAAGAGACCCAGTACTTC. Protein product: CASSLGVRQGEETQYF.

DNA of the CDR3: TGTGCCAGCAGCTCGACCCCGAACTACAATGAGCAGTTCTTC. It yields the protein CASSSTPNYNEQFF. The V and J genes are TRBV7-3 and TRBJ2-1; D unclear. V was cut by 4 bases and J by 3 bases, with 10 bases left in between. CDR1 SGHTA and CDR2 FQGTGA come from the germline V gene. The CDR3 has 14 amino acids. The whole variable domain, filled in from reference TRBV7-3 and TRBJ2-1, reads GAGVSQTPSNKVTEKGKYVELRCDPISGHTALYWYRQSLGQGPEFLIYFQGTGAADDSGLPNDRFFAVRPEGSVSTLKIQRTERGDSAVYLCASSSTPNYNEQFFGPGTRLTVL.

The genes are TRBV6-6 and TRBJ2-5; D tentatively fits TRBD1 or TRBD2 (6 bases each). Per the germline V gene, CDR1 is MNHNY and CDR2 is SVGAGI (reference sequence). Trimming pared 6 bases from V and 10 bases from J, leaving 21 bases between. The CDR3 extends over 14 amino acids. The CDR3 DNA reads TGTGCCAGCAGACTTAGGGGGGACACGGAAAACCAGTACTTC. The encoded protein is CASRLRGDTENQYF.

A single count supports this clone. The chain recombines TRBV5-1 with TRBJ2-5; D gene uncertain. The CDR3 extends over 13 amino acids. Germline V gene lookup returns CDR1 SGHRS and CDR2 YFSETQ. Deletions cut 1 base from V and 2 bases from J, with 6 bases between. The CDR3 DNA reads TGCGCCAGCAGCTTGAGTTTTCAAGAGACCCAGTACTTC. It specifies CASSLSFQETQYF.

The V call is TRBV6-5, the J call TRBJ2-1; 8 bases are shared with TRBD1. V lost 10 bases, J lost 2 bases, and 10 bases stayed unmatched. The CDR3 consists of 15 residues. Germline lookup yields CDR1 MNHEY and CDR2 SVGAGI. The CDR3 DNA reads TGTGCCACCGCAGGGGGCATCATTACCTACAATGAGCAGTTCTTC. Translation gives CATAGGIITYNEQFF.